The entry below gives a single T cell receptor beta chain sequence along with its context. This sample stems from a study of T-cell memory formation after mild COVID-19. TCRdb reanalysed the 5' RACE reads using MiXCR and keeps one entry per CDR3 protein. The top ten clones hold more than 20% of a sample with some 250,000 distinct CDR3 sequences, more than 15% of them seen once. There are 14 residues in the CDR3. V lost 4 bases to trimming and J lost 3 bases, with 12 bases between them. V and J are TRBV12-3 or TRBV12-4 and TRBJ2-5; maybe TRBD2 (7 bases). The TCR sequence derives from a man between 18 and 29 years old who had mild COVID-19 (a few samples of this study predate the infection). Cell type and time point are not known. Sequences were obtained from PBMCs or a T cell subset sorted from them (not recorded which). The CDR3 DNA is TGTGCCAGCAGTTGGGGGGCGGGGGAAGAGACCCAGTACTTC. This codes for CASSWGAGEETQYF.